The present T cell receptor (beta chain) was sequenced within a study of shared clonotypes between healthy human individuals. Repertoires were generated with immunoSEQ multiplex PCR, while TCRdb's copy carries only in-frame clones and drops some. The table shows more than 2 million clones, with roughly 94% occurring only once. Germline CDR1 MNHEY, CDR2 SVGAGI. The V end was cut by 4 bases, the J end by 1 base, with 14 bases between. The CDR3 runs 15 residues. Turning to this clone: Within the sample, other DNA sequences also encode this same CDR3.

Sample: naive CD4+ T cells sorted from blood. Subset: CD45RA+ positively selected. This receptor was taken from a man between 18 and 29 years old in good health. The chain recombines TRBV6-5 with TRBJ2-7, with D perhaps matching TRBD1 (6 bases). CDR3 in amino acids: CASSLTGKSSYEQYF. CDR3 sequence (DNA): TGTGCCAGCAGTTTAACAGGGAAATCATCCTACGAGCAGTACTTC.